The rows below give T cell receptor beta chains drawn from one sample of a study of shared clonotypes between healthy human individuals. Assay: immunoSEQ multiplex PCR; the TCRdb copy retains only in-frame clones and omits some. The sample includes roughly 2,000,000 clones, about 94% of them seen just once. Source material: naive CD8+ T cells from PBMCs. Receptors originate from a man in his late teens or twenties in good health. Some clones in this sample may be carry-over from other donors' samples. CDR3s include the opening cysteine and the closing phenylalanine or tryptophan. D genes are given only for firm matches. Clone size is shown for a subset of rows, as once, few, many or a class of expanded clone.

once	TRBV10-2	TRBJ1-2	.	CASSGGRSYGYTF	TGCGCCAGCAGTGGAGGCAGGAGCTATGGCTACACCTTC
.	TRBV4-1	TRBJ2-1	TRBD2	CASTPLLAGGSGYNEQFF	TGCGCCAGCACCCCGCTCTTAGCGGGAGGGTCGGGATACAATGAGCAGTTCTTC
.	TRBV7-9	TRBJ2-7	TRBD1	CASSPRDRRIYEQYF	TGTGCCAGCAGCCCCCGGGACAGGCGTATCTACGAGCAGTACTTC
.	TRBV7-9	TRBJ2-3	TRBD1	CASTRQGLTDTQYF	TGTGCCAGCACCCGACAGGGGTTGACAGATACGCAGTATTTT
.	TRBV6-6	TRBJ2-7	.	CASSYPPLTSISEQYF	TGTGCCAGCAGTTACCCCCCACTAACCTCCATTTCCGAGCAGTACTTC
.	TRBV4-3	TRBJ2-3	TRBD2	CASSQGPAGSTDTQYF	TGCGCCAGCAGCCAAGGGCCAGCGGGAAGCACAGATACGCAGTATTTT
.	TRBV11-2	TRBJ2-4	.	CASSLGPGTGDIQYF	TGTGCCAGCAGCTTAGGTCCTGGGACTGGGGACATTCAGTACTTC
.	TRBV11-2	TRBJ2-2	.	CASSLDLLADLTGELFF	TGTGCCAGCAGCTTAGATCTACTCGCAGACCTCACCGGGGAGCTGTTTTTT
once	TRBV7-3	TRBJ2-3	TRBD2	CASSLNPRTSGRIYTQYF	TGTGCCAGCAGCTTAAACCCTCGGACTAGCGGGAGGATATATACGCAGTATTTT
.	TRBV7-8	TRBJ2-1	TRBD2	CATGTSGFYNEQFF	TGTGCCACCGGGACTAGCGGGTTTTACAATGAGCAGTTCTTC
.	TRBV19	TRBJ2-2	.	CASTSLGSPGELFF	TGTGCCAGTACTTCCTTGGGGAGCCCCGGGGAGCTGTTTTTT
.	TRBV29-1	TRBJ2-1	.	CSVVLVQGDSFF	TGCAGCGTTGTGTTAGTACAGGGTGATTCGTTCTTC
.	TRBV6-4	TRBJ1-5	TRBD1	CASSDRDRGSNQPQHF	TGTGCCAGCAGTGACCGGGACAGGGGAAGCAATCAGCCCCAGCATTTT
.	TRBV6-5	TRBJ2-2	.	CASSPEGPDTGELFF	TGTGCCAGCAGCCCGGAGGGCCCTGACACCGGGGAGCTGTTTTTT
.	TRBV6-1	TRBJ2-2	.	CASGPGAGELFF	TGTGCCAGCGGACCAGGGGCCGGGGAGCTGTTTTTT
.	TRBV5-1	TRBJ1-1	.	CASKTERQAMNTEAFF	TGCGCCAGCAAGACGGAGAGGCAGGCCATGAACACTGAAGCTTTCTTT
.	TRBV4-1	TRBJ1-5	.	CASSQDTQGRQPQHF	TGCGCCAGCAGCCAAGATACACAGGGACGTCAGCCCCAGCATTTT
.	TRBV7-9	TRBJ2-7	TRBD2	CASRSTSFVEDEQYF	TGTGCCAGCAGGTCGACTAGCTTTGTAGAGGACGAGCAGTACTTC
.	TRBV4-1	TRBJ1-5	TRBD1	CASSQKQGSNQPQHF	TGCGCCAGCAGCCAAAAACAGGGGTCCAATCAGCCCCAGCATTTT
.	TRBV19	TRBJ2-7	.	CASSAGGSYEQYF	TGTGCCAGTAGTGCTGGAGGTTCGTACGAGCAGTACTTC
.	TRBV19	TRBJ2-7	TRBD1	CASSPGTGGDEQYF	TGTGCCAGTAGTCCAGGGACAGGGGGCGACGAGCAGTACTTC
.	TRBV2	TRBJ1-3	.	CASLEGRRGNTIYF	TGTGCCAGCCTCGAGGGACGGAGAGGAAACACCATATATTTT
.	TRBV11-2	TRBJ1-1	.	CASSSLVAQNTEAFF	TGTGCCAGCAGCTCCCTGGTTGCACAGAACACTGAAGCTTTCTTT
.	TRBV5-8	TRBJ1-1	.	CASSGRTGLSTEAFF	TGTGCCAGCAGCGGCCGAACAGGGCTGAGCACTGAAGCTTTCTTT
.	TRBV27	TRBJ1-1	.	CASSFQFQGDTEAFF	TGTGCCAGCAGTTTTCAATTCCAGGGCGACACTGAAGCTTTCTTT
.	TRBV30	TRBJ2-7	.	CAWSVLDGGSYEQYF	TGTGCCTGGAGTGTACTAGACGGAGGAAGCTACGAGCAGTACTTC
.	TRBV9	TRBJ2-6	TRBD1	CASSVDSVGDRPANVLTF	TGTGCCAGCAGCGTAGACTCAGTTGGGGACAGGCCCGCCAACGTCCTGACTTTC
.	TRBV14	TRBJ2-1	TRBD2	CASSPRLAGGRNEQFF	TGTGCCAGCAGCCCCCGGCTAGCGGGAGGCAGGAATGAGCAGTTCTTC
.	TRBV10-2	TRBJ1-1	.	CASRHQGNTEAFF	TGCGCCAGCAGGCACCAGGGGAACACTGAAGCTTTCTTT
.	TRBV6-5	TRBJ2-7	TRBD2	CASSCLGGRAPYEQYF	TGTGCCAGCAGTTGCCTCGGCGGGAGGGCCCCCTACGAGCAGTACTTC
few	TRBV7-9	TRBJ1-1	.	CASSSGTEAFF	TGTGCCAGCAGCTCAGGGACTGAAGCTTTCTTT
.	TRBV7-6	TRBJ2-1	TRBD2	CASSPLAGGPGGYNEQFF	TGTGCCAGCAGCCCTCTAGCGGGAGGGCCAGGAGGGTACAATGAGCAGTTCTTC
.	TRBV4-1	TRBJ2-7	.	CASSQDFGGRSDEQYF	TGCGCCAGCAGCCAAGATTTCGGGGGTAGGTCGGACGAGCAGTACTTC
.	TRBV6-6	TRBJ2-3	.	CASSKQGSPDTQYF	TGTGCCAGCAGTAAGCAGGGGAGTCCAGATACGCAGTATTTT
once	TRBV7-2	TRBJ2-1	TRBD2	CASSLLAGGYNEQFF	TGTGCCAGCAGCTTACTCGCGGGAGGCTACAATGAGCAGTTCTTC
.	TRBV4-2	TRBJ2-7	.	CASSQVNRDGTVVYEQYF	TGTGCCAGCAGCCAAGTAAACCGGGACGGGACCGTGGTCTACGAGCAGTACTTC
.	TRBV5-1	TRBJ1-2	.	CASSLVSGTYTF	TGCGCCAGCAGCTTGGTTTCTGGAACCTACACCTTC
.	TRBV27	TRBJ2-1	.	CASSSNFNEQFF	TGTGCCAGCAGTAGCAACTTTAATGAGCAGTTCTTC
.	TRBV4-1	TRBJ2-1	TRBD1	CASSQPRRGGSSSYNEQFF	TGCGCCAGCAGCCAACCCCGGAGAGGGGGCTCGAGCTCCTACAATGAGCAGTTCTTC
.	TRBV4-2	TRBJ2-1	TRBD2	CASSRHGGTSEANEQFF	TGTGCCAGCAGCCGCCACGGCGGGACTAGCGAAGCCAATGAGCAGTTCTTC